A single sample is the source of the 5 T cell receptor beta chains below, sequenced in a study of shared clonotypes between healthy human individuals. The data were produced by immunoSEQ multiplex PCR, yet TCRdb's version contains in-frame clones alone and is incomplete. The table includes nearly 750,000 clones, just under 75% detected once. Source material: memory CD4+ T cells sorted from blood. The subset denotes: CD45RA-negative fraction. The source of these receptors is a woman aged 25-40 years in good health.

The V and J genes are TRBV4-2 and TRBJ2-5; D is unresolved. Germline assignment: CDR1 LGHNA and CDR2 YNFKEQ. This CDR3 spans 14 amino acids. The V and J ends lost 0 bases and 2 bases respectively, with 7 bases between them. The CDR3 coding sequence is TGTGCCAGCAGCCAAGAATGGCAACAAGAGACCCAGTACTTC. Protein product: CASSQEWQQETQYF.

This chain uses TRBV28 with TRBJ2-7, with D possibly TRBD1 on 6 matching bases. V gave up 4 bases and J gave up 3 bases, with 13 bases separating them. The germline V gene has CDR1 MDHEN and CDR2 SYDVKM. The CDR3 length is 14 residues. In DNA, the CDR3 is TGTGCCAGCAGTTCCCCAGGGGTTTTCTACGAGCAGTACTTC. As protein: CASSSPGVFYEQYF.

V is TRBV28 and J is TRBJ2-6, with a possible D match to TRBD2 (5 bases). With 6 bases removed from V and 0 bases from J, the gap between germline ends came to 9 bases. There are 15 residues in the CDR3. CDR1 MDHEN and CDR2 SYDVKM come from the germline V gene. CDR3 sequence (DNA): TGTGCCAGCAGAATTGCGGGCTCTGGGGCCAACGTCCTGACTTTC. Translated, it gives CASRIAGSGANVLTF.

V is TRBV28 and J is TRBJ1-1; possibly TRBD1 for D (5 bases). The CDR3 is 16 residues long. V lost 2 bases, J lost 0 bases, and 13 bases lay in between. The germline gives CDR1 MDHEN, CDR2 SYDVKM. The CDR3 coding sequence is TGTGCCAGCAGTTTACAGGGAACAGGACTGAACACTGAAGCTTTCTTT. Encoded protein: CASSLQGTGLNTEAFF.

J is TRBJ2-7 and V is TRBV6-5; possibly TRBD2 for D (6 bases). The CDR3 is 14 residues long. Per germline, CDR1 MNHEY and CDR2 SVGAGI. V was clipped by 6 bases and J by 0 bases, with 12 bases between them. CDR3 loop: CASSPSANSYEQYF. CDR3 DNA sequence: TGTGCCAGCAGCCCTAGCGCCAACTCCTACGAGCAGTACTTC.